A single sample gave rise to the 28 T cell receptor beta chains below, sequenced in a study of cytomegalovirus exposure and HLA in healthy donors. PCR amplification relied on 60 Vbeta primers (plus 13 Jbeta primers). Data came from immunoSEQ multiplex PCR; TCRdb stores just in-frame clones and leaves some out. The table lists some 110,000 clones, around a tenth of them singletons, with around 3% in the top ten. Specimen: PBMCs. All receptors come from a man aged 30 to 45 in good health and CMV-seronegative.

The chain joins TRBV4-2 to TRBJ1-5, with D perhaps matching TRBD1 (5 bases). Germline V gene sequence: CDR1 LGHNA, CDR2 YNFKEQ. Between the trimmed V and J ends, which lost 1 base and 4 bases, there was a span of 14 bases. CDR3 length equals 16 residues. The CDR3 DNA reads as TGTGCCAGCAGCCAAGGGGGGGGAGGGAATAATCAGCCCCAGCATTTT. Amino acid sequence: CASSQGGGGNNQPQHF.

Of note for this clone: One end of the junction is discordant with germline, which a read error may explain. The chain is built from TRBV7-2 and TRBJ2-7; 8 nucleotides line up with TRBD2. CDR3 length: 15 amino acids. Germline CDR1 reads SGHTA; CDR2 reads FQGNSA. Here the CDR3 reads CASTLSRGGRYEQYF. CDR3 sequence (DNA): TGTGCCAGCACCTTATCCCGGGGGGGTAGGTACGAGCAGTACTTC.

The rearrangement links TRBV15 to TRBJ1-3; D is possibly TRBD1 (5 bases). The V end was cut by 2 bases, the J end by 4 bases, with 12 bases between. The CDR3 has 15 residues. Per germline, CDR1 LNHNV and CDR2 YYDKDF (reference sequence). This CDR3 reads CATSRHQGSGNTIYF. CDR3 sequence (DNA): TGTGCCACCAGCAGACACCAGGGTTCCGGAAACACCATATATTTT.

CDR3 sequence reads: CASSVWGGSSGELFF. The CDR3 DNA reads as TGTGCCAGCAGCGTATGGGGCGGGAGTTCCGGGGAGCTGTTTTTT. J is TRBJ2-2 and V is TRBV9, with 7 bases fitting TRBD2. The CDR3 sequence is 15 residues long. V gave up 1 base and J gave up 6 bases; unmatched junction bases: 6. Germline-derived CDR1 and CDR2 are SGDLS and YYNGEE.

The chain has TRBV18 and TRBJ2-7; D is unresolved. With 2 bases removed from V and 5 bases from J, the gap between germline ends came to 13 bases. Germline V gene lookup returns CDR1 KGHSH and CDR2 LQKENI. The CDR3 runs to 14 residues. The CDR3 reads CASSPGQDIHEQYF. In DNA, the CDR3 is TGTGCCAGCTCACCAGGGCAAGATATCCACGAGCAGTACTTC.

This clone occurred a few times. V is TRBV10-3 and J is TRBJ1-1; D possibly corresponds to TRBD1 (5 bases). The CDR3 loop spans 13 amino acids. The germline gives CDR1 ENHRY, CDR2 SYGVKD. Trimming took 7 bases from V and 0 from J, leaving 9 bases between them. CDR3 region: CAIKGRLNTEAFF. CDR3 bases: TGTGCCATCAAGGGGCGTCTGAACACTGAAGCTTTCTTT.

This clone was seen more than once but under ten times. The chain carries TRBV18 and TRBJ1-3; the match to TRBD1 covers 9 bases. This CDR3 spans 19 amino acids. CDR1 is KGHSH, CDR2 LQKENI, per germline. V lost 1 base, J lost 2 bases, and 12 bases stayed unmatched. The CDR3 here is CASSPLPPGTGTTGNTIYF. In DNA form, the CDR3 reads TGTGCCAGCTCACCACTTCCACCGGGGACAGGGACAACTGGAAACACCATATATTTT.

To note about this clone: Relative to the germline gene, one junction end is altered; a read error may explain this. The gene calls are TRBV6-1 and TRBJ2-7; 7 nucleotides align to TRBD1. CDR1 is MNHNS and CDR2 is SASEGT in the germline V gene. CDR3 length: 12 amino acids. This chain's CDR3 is CASSEVRTGKYF. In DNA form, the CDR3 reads TGCGCCAGCAGTGAAGTTCGGACAGGCAAGTACTTC.

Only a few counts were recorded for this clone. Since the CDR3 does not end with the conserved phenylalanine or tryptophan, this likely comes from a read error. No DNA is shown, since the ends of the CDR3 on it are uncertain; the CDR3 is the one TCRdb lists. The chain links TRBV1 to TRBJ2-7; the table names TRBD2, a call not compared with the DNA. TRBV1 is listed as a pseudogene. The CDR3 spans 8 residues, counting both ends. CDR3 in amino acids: CTSSQGGI.

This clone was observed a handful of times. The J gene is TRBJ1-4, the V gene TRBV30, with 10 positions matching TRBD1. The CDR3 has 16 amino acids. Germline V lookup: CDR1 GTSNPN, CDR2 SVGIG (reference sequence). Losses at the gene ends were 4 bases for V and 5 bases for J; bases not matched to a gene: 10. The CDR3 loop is CAWTENPGQGNEKLFF. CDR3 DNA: TGTGCCTGGACCGAAAACCCGGGACAGGGGAATGAAAAACTGTTTTTT.

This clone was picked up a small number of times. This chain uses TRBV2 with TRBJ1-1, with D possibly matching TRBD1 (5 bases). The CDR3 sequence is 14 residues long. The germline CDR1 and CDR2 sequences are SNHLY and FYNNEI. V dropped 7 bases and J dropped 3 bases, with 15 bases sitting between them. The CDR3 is CASTGRDSYTEAFF. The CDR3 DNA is TGTGCCAGCACAGGTCGCGACAGTTACACTGAAGCTTTCTTT. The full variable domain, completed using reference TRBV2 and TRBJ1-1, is EPEVTQTPSHQVTQMGQEVILRCVPISNHLYFYWYRQILGQKVEFLVSFYNNEISEKSEIFDDQFSVERPDGSNFTLKIRSTKLEDSAMYFCASTGRDSYTEAFFGQGTRLTVV.

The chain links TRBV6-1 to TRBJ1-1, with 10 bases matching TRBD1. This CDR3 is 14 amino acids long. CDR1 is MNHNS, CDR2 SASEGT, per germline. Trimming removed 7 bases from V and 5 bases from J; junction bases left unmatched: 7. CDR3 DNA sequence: TGTGCCAGCAATGACAGGGGGCTAATAACTGAAGCTTTCTTT. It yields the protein CASNDRGLITEAFF.

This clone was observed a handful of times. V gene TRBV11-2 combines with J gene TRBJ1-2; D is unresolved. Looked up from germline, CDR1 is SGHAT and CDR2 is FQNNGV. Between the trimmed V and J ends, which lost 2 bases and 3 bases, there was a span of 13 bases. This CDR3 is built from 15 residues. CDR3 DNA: TGTGCCAGCAGCTTAAGTTTAGCGTCGGACTATGGCTACACCTTC. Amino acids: CASSLSLASDYGYTF.

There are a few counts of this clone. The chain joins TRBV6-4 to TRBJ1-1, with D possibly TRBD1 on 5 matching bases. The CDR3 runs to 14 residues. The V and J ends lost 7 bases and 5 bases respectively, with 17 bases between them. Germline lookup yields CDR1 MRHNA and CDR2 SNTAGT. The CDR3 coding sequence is TGTGCCAGCAAAATCGAGCAGGGTCGGACTGAAGCTTTCTTT. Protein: CASKIEQGRTEAFF.

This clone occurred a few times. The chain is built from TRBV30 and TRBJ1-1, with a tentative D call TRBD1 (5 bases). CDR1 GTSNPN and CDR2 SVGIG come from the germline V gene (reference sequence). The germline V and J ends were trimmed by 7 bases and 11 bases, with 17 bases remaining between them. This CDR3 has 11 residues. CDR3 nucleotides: TGTGCCTCCAAGCAGGGCGGAGGGGCTTTCTTT. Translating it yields CASKQGGGAFF.

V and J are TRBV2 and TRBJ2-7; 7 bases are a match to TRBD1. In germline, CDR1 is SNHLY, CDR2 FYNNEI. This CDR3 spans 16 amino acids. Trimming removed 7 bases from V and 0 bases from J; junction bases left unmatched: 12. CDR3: CASTYAPGQNSYEQYF. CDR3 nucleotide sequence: TGTGCCAGCACCTACGCACCGGGACAGAACTCCTACGAGCAGTACTTC.

The CDR3 sequence: CASSGVGLQAARGYTF. The DNA for the CDR3 is TGCGCCAGCAGCGGGGTGGGACTACAGGCTGCTCGAGGCTACACCTTC. The chain uses TRBV5-1 and TRBJ1-2; D is perhaps TRBD1 (5 bases). The V gene lost 4 bases and the J gene lost 8 bases, with 24 bases spanning the gap. CDR3 length equals 16 residues. From germline, CDR1 is SGHRS and CDR2 YFSETQ.

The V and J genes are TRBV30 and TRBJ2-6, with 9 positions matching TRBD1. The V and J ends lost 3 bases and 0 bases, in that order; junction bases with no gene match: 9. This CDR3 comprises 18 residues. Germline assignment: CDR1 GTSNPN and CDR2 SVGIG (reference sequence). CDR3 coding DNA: TGTGCCTGGAGCGCAAAACAGGGGGCCCACTCTGGGGCCAACGTCCTGACTTTC. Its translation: CAWSAKQGAHSGANVLTF.

The CDR3 region is CASSRDRLSRGYTF. The DNA for the CDR3 is TGTGCCAGCAGCCGGGACAGACTGTCGAGGGGCTACACCTTC. V usage is TRBV27 and J usage is TRBJ1-2, with 7 bases aligning to TRBD1. V shed 6 bases, J shed 8 bases, and the junction held 12 bases outside the gene matches. The CDR3 spans 14 residues. The V gene's germline CDR1 is MNHEY and CDR2 SMNVEV (reference sequence).

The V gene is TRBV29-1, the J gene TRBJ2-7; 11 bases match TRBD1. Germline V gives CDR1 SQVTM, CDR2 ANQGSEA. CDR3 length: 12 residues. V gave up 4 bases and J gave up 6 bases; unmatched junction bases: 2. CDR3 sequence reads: CSVGGQGVEQYF. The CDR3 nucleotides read TGCAGCGTTGGGGGACAGGGGGTCGAGCAGTACTTC.

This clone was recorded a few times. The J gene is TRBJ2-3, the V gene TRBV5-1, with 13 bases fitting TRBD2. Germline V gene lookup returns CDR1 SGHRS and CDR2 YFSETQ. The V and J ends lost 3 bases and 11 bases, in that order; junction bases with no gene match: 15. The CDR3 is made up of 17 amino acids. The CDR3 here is CASSWLGTSGIPVGQYF. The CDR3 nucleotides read TGCGCCAGCAGCTGGCTGGGGACTAGCGGGATCCCGGTGGGGCAGTATTTT.

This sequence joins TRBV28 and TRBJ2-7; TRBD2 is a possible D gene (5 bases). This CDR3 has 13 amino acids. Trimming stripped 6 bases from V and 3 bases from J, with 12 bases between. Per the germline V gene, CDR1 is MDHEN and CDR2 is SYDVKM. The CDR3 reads CASRGSLSYEQYF. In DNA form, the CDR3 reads TGTGCCAGCAGGGGGAGCCTCAGCTACGAGCAGTACTTC.

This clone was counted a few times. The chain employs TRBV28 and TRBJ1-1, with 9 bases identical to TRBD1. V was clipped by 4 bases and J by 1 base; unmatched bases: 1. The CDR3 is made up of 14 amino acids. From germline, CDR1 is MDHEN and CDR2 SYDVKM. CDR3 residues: CASSSGQGNTEAFF. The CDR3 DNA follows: TGTGCCAGCAGTTCGGGACAGGGGAACACTGAAGCTTTCTTT. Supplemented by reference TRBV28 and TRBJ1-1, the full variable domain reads DVKVTQSSRYLVKRTGEKVFLECVQDMDHENMFWYRQDPGLGLRLIYFSYDVKMKEKGDIPEGYSVSREKKERFSLILESASTNQTSMYLCASSSGQGNTEAFFGQGTRLTVV.

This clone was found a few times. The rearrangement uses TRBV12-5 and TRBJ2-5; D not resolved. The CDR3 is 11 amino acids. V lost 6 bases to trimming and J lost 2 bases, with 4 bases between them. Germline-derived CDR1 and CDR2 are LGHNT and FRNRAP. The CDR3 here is CASGQQETQYF. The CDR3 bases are TGTGCTAGTGGCCAACAAGAGACCCAGTACTTC.

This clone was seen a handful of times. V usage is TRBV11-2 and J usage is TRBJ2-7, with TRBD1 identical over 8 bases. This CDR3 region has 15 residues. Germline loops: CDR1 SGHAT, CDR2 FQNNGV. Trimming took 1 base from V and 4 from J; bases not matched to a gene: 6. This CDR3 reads CASSLVQDRVYEQYF. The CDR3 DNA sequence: TGTGCCAGCAGCTTAGTCCAGGACAGGGTTTACGAGCAGTACTTC. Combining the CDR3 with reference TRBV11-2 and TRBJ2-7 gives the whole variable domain EAGVAQSPRYKIIEKRQSVAFWCNPISGHATLYWYQQILGQGPKLLIQFQNNGVVDDSQLPKDRFSAERLKGVDSTLKIQPAKLEDSAVYLCASSLVQDRVYEQYFGPGTRLTVT.

CDR3 protein: CASNLGRGTEAFF. CDR3 sequence (DNA): TGTGCCAGCAATCTGGGGAGAGGAACTGAAGCTTTCTTT. This chain uses TRBV6-5 with TRBJ1-1; unclear D gene. This CDR3 region has 13 residues. Between the trimmed V and J ends, which lost 7 bases and 5 bases, there was a span of 14 bases. Per the germline V gene, CDR1 is MNHEY and CDR2 is SVGAGI.

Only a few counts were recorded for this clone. In nucleotides, the CDR3 is TGTGCCAGCAGAGCCAAGACAGGGGGCTACGGGGAGCTGTTTTTT. Translating gives CASRAKTGGYGELFF. The rearrangement uses TRBV6-4 and TRBJ2-2; 10 nucleotides align to TRBD1. Per the germline V gene, CDR1 is MRHNA and CDR2 is SNTAGT. The CDR3 contains 15 residues. V shed 6 bases, J shed 7 bases, and the junction held 8 bases outside the gene matches.

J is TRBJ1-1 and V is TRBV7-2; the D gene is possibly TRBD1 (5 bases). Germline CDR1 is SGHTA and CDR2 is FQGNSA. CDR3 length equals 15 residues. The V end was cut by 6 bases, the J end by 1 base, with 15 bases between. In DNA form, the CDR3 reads TGTGCCAGCAGTAAAACCCGGGGGTCGAACACTGAAGCTTTCTTT. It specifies CASSKTRGSNTEAFF.